The 27 T cell receptor beta chains in this list originate from one sample, sequenced in a study of blood T cell repertoires in COVID-19. TCRdb's copy holds only in-frame clones and misses some; the assay was immunoSEQ multiplex PCR. The table has 100,000 to 150,000 clones, roughly 90% seen once. The sample comprised peripheral blood. The receptor source for this set is a woman over 75 with acute or convalescent COVID-19.

The V gene is TRBV3-1 (or the pseudogene TRBV3-2), the J gene TRBJ2-6; no clear D gene. The germline V gene has CDR1 LGHDT and CDR2 YNNKEL (reference sequence). The CDR3 runs 14 residues. The V end was cut by 4 bases, the J end by 0 bases, with 4 bases between. As DNA, the CDR3 is TGTGCCAGCAGCCCCTCCTCTGGGGCCAACGTCCTGACTTTC. This translates into CASSPSSGANVLTF.

The rearrangement joins TRBV6-2 or TRBV6-3 to TRBJ2-7, with a weak D call TRBD1 (5 bases). The CDR3 totals 14 residues. The germline gives CDR1 MNHEY, CDR2 SVGEGT. V lost 4 bases, J lost 0 bases, and 10 bases lay in between. CDR3 amino acids: CASSWGPSSYEQYF. In nucleotides, the CDR3 is TGTGCCAGCAGTTGGGGCCCCAGCTCCTACGAGCAGTACTTC.

V and J are TRBV27 and TRBJ1-4; 7 nucleotides line up with TRBD1. After removal of 6 bases from V and 4 bases from J, the junction contained 14 bases not matched to a gene. The germline V gene has CDR1 MNHEY and CDR2 SMNVEV (reference sequence). The CDR3 runs to 17 residues. This chain's CDR3 is CASRTRQGENYNEKLFF. The CDR3 DNA reads TGTGCCAGCAGGACCCGACAGGGCGAAAACTATAATGAAAAACTGTTTTTT.

The chain employs TRBV7-2 and TRBJ2-5, with D perhaps matching TRBD1 (7 bases). Trimming removed 5 bases from V and 2 bases from J, with 12 bases in between. There are 14 residues in the CDR3. Per the germline V gene, CDR1 is SGHTA and CDR2 is FQGNSA. CDR3 region: CASSPQGGQETQYF. The CDR3, as DNA: TGTGCCAGCAGCCCGCAGGGGGGTCAAGAGACCCAGTACTTC.

This clone occurred once. CDR3 DNA: TGTGCCAGCTCACCTTCTAGCGGGGAGCAGTACTTC. Protein product: CASSPSSGEQYF. This chain joins TRBV18 and TRBJ2-7, with 8 bases aligning to TRBD2. Losses at the gene ends were 3 bases for V and 7 bases for J; bases not matched to a gene: 2. The germline gives CDR1 KGHSH, CDR2 LQKENI. The length of the CDR3 is 12 residues.

This clone appeared a single time. This chain uses TRBV12-2 with TRBJ1-6. TRBV12-2 is a pseudogene locus. The CDR3 has 16 residues. The CDR3 is CASRLGGWAYNSPLHF. In DNA form, the CDR3 reads TGTGCAAGTCGCTTGGGGGGTTGGGCCTATAATTCACCCCTCCACTTT.

The chain employs TRBV29-1 and TRBJ2-7, with 7 bases matching TRBD1. Germline assignment: CDR1 SQVTM and CDR2 ANQGSEA. This CDR3 comprises 12 residues. V shed 7 bases, J shed 7 bases, and the junction held 10 bases outside the gene matches. CDR3 residues: CSALGQAEEQYF. The CDR3 region has the DNA TGCAGCGCTCTAGGACAGGCGGAGGAGCAGTACTTC.

This clone appeared once. The chain recombines TRBV5-4 with TRBJ2-3; D may be TRBD2 (6 bases). Trimming cost V 2 bases and J 6 bases, with 13 bases left between them. CDR3 length equals 14 residues. Germline CDR1 and CDR2: SGHNT and YYREEE (reference sequence). CDR3 sequence reads: CASSFPGAGDTQYF. In nucleotides, the CDR3 is TGTGCCAGCAGCTTCCCGGGAGCAGGGGATACGCAGTATTTT.

This clone was counted once. V usage is TRBV25-1 and J usage is TRBJ2-3, with TRBD1 as a possible D gene (5 bases). The germline gives CDR1 MGHDK, CDR2 SYGVNS. V was trimmed by 2 bases and J by 8 bases, leaving 17 bases between them. The CDR3 length is 15 residues. The CDR3 bases are TGTGCCAGCAGTGAAAGGGGAAGGGAAGATGGTACGCAGTATTTT. Translation: CASSERGREDGTQYF.

This chain uses TRBV4-2 with TRBJ1-1; D unclear. V lost 1 base to trimming and J lost 1 base, with 7 bases between them. The CDR3 has 14 residues. Germline CDR1 is LGHNA and CDR2 is YNFKEQ. CDR3 nucleotides: TGTGCCAGCAGCCAAGTGTCAGGGAACACTGAAGCTTTCTTT. The encoded protein is CASSQVSGNTEAFF.

The gene calls are TRBV12-3 or TRBV12-4 and TRBJ1-5; D call uncertain. V was shortened by 3 bases and J by 6 bases, with 6 bases between the two germline ends. The CDR3 extends over 12 amino acids. CDR3 amino acids: CASSLRSQPQHF. The CDR3 DNA reads TGTGCCAGCAGTTTGCGGAGTCAGCCCCAGCATTTT.

The genes are TRBV12-3 or TRBV12-4 and TRBJ2-5; TRBD2 agrees at 7 bases. The CDR3 contains 13 residues. V shed 7 bases, J shed 7 bases, and the junction held 9 bases outside the gene matches. CDR3 sequence reads: CASTQETGGTQYF. DNA of the CDR3: TGTGCCAGCACCCAAGAGACGGGGGGGACCCAGTACTTC.

The chain employs TRBV11-2 and TRBJ1-4; D possibly corresponds to TRBD1 (5 bases). This CDR3 contains 15 residues. Per the germline V gene, CDR1 is SGHAT and CDR2 is FQNNGV. The V end lost 3 bases, the J end lost 4 bases, and 12 bases lay between the germline ends. In DNA form, the CDR3 reads TGTGCCAGCAGCTTCGGTCTAGGGGTTAATGAAAAACTGTTTTTT. Protein sequence: CASSFGLGVNEKLFF. Supplemented by reference TRBV11-2 and TRBJ1-4, the full variable domain reads EAGVAQSPRYKIIEKRQSVAFWCNPISGHATLYWYQQILGQGPKLLIQFQNNGVVDDSQLPKDRFSAERLKGVDSTLKIQPAKLEDSAVYLCASSFGLGVNEKLFFGSGTQLSVL.

V and J are TRBV23-1 and TRBJ1-1; D gene unclear. TRBV23-1 is recorded as an ORF, its role being uncertain. This CDR3 is 14 amino acids long. The V end was cut by 11 bases, the J end by 6 bases, with 22 bases between. The CDR3 region has the DNA TGCGCCTCCCCCACGGCACGCCGTGGAGCTGAAGCTTTCTTT. Translating it yields CASPTARRGAEAFF.

The chain has TRBV18 and TRBJ1-2; 8 bases align to TRBD1. The ends lost 4 bases at V and 0 bases at J; junction bases unmatched: 10. The CDR3 extends over 17 amino acids. Germline CDR1 and CDR2: KGHSH and LQKENI. CDR3 nucleotide sequence: TGTGCCAGCTCACTTATTAACAGGGGGACCTCTAACTATGGCTACACCTTC. Amino acid sequence: CASSLINRGTSNYGYTF.

The V and J genes are TRBV18 and TRBJ2-7; 9 positions agree with TRBD1. Germline V gene lookup returns CDR1 KGHSH and CDR2 LQKENI. Trimming took 3 bases from V and 3 from J; bases not matched to a gene: 3. The CDR3 totals 14 residues. The CDR3 coding sequence is TGTGCCAGCTCACCCGGGACAGGGAACTACGAGCAGTACTTC. Protein: CASSPGTGNYEQYF.

This clone was counted a single time. This sequence joins TRBV6-1 and TRBJ1-1, with a tentative D call TRBD1 (6 bases). The germline V gene encodes CDR1 MNHNS and CDR2 SASEGT. The CDR3 is 12 residues long. V lost 3 bases and J lost 11, with 13 bases in between. The CDR3, as DNA: TGTGCCAGCAGTGAGGTCAGGACAGAGGCTTTCTTT. It codes for CASSEVRTEAFF.

The rearrangement joins TRBV19 to TRBJ2-5; 10 nucleotides agree with TRBD1. The V segment lost 5 bases and the J segment 7 bases; nucleotides outside the gene matches: 10. This CDR3 has 15 residues. Germline-derived CDR1 and CDR2 are LNHDA and SQIVND (reference sequence). The CDR3, as DNA: TGTGCCAGTAGTCAGGGGACAGGGGAAATTGTGACCCAGTACTTC. Its protein product is CASSQGTGEIVTQYF.

About this clone itself: Other DNA sequences in the sample encode the same CDR3. V gene TRBV18 combines with J gene TRBJ1-1; maybe TRBD1 (5 bases). V was trimmed by 3 bases and J by 1 base, leaving 6 bases between them. Per germline, CDR1 KGHSH and CDR2 LQKENI. CDR3 length: 13 amino acids. CDR3 amino acids: CASSPGQNTEAFF. CDR3 DNA sequence: TGTGCCAGCTCACCCGGACAGAACACTGAAGCTTTCTTT.

This clone was found a few times. Within the sample, other DNA sequences also encode this same CDR3. CDR3 sequence: CASSLEGAENTEAFF. As DNA, the CDR3 is TGTGCCAGCAGTCTTGAGGGGGCGGAGAACACTGAAGCTTTCTTT. This chain uses TRBV28 with TRBJ1-1; 7 bases are shared with TRBD1. This CDR3 spans 15 amino acids. Trimming took 5 bases from V and 1 from J; bases not matched to a gene: 7. CDR1 and CDR2 from the germline V gene are MDHEN and SYDVKM.

CDR3 coding DNA: TGTGCCAGCAGCCCCTGGGGCAGGGGGAATACCGGGGAGCTGTTTTTT. Its protein product is CASSPWGRGNTGELFF. V is TRBV3-1 (or the pseudogene TRBV3-2) and J is TRBJ2-2, with 7 bases aligning to TRBD1. The CDR3 is 16 residues long. Unmatched junction bases numbered 10, after V lost 4 bases and J lost 5 bases. The germline V gene has CDR1 LGHDT and CDR2 YNNKEL (reference sequence).

The chain employs TRBV27 and TRBJ1-5, with 7 nucleotides matching TRBD1. There are 15 residues in the CDR3. Germline CDR1 is MNHEY and CDR2 is SMNVEV (reference sequence). The ends lost 3 bases at V and 4 bases at J; junction bases unmatched: 6. CDR3 bases: TGTGCCAGCAGTTTCCTACAGGGGATTAATCAGCCCCAGCATTTT. The encoded protein is CASSFLQGINQPQHF.

The rearrangement uses TRBV19 and TRBJ2-1; the match to TRBD2 covers 8 bases. V lost 1 base to trimming and J lost 5 bases; unmatched junction nucleotides: 4. CDR1 is LNHDA and CDR2 is SQIVND in the germline V gene (reference sequence). This CDR3 is 15 amino acids long. CDR3 DNA: TGTGCCAGTAGTATAGTAGCGGGGAGAAACAATGAGCAGTTCTTC. It specifies CASSIVAGRNNEQFF.

CDR3 bases: TGTGCCAGCAGTGAATACAGGGGAAAGAACACTGAAGCTTTCTTT. It is translated as CASSEYRGKNTEAFF. J is TRBJ1-1 and V is TRBV28; TRBD1 aligns across 7 bases. The germline gives CDR1 MDHEN, CDR2 SYDVKM. This CDR3 comprises 15 residues. Unmatched junction bases numbered 7, after V lost 5 bases and J lost 1 base.

This clone was observed a handful of times. The V gene is TRBV2, the J gene TRBJ1-1; possibly TRBD1 for D (5 bases). V was trimmed by 7 bases and J by 1 base, leaving 13 bases between them. The CDR3 totals 14 residues. Germline CDR1 and CDR2: SNHLY and FYNNEI. The CDR3 region is CASNRRGTNTEAFF. The CDR3 DNA reads TGTGCCAGCAACAGAAGGGGCACGAACACTGAAGCTTTCTTT.

This clone was counted only a few times. The chain links TRBV29-1 to TRBJ2-3; possibly TRBD1 for D (5 bases). CDR3 length: 11 amino acids. Germline V CDR1 and CDR2: SQVTM, ANQGSEA. V was trimmed by 7 bases and J by 4 bases, leaving 9 bases between them. The CDR3 nucleotides read TGCAGCGCCTCAGGGCCAGATACGCAGTATTTT. The encoded protein is CSASGPDTQYF.

The CDR3: CASRGGGGVSSYNEQFF. The CDR3 DNA sequence: TGCGCCAGCAGGGGTGGGGGGGGAGTGAGCTCCTACAATGAGCAGTTCTTC. This chain joins TRBV10-2 and TRBJ2-1; 7 bases agree with TRBD2. The CDR3 totals 17 residues. V lost 6 bases and J lost 0; bases outside the gene matches: 11. Germline CDR1 reads WSHSY; CDR2 reads SAAADI.